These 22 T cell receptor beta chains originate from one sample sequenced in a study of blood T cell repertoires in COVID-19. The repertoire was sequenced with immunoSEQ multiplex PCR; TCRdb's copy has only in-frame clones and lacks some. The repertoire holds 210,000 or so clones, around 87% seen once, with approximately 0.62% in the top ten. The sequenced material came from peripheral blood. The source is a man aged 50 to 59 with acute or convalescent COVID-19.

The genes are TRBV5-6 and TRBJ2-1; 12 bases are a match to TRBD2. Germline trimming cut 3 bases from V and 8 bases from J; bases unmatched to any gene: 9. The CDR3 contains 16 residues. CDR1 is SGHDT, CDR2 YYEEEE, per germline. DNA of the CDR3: TGTGCCAGCAGCTCTCTAGCGGGAGGGCTGGCAGATGAGCAGTTCTTC. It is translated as CASSSLAGGLADEQFF. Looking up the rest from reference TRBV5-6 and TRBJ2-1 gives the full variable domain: DAGVTQSPTHLIKTRGQQVTLRCSPKSGHDTVSWYQQALGQGPQFIFQYYEEEERQRGNFPDRFSGHQFPNYSSELNVNALLLGDSALYLCASSSLAGGLADEQFFGPGTRLTVL.

Here the CDR3 reads CATRADYEQYF. The CDR3 DNA follows: TGTGCCACCCGTGCGGATTACGAGCAGTACTTC. V gene TRBV10-3 combines with J gene TRBJ2-7, with D hard to call. V dropped 10 bases and J dropped 4 bases, with 11 bases sitting between them. Germline assignment: CDR1 ENHRY and CDR2 SYGVKD. The CDR3 has 11 amino acids.

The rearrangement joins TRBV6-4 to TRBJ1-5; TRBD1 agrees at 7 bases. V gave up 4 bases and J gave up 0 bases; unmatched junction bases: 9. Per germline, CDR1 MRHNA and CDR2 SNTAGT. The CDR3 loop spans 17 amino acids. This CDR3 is CASSVRDRRDSNQPQHF. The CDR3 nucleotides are TGTGCCAGCAGTGTCCGGGACAGAAGAGATAGCAATCAGCCCCAGCATTTT.

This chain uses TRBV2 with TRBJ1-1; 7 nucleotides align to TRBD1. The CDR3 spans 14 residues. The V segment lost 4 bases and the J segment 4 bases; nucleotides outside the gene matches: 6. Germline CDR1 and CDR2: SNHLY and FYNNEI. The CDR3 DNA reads TGTGCCAGCAGTGGGCCCCAGGGGGGCACTGAAGCTTTCTTT. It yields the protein CASSGPQGGTEAFF.

This CDR3 is CASRAQGACTF. The CDR3 region has the DNA TGTGCCAGCAGGGCGCAGGGGGCTTGTACCTTC. The chain joins TRBV6-5 to TRBJ1-2, with 8 positions matching TRBD1. This CDR3 is built from 11 residues. Germline trimming cut 6 bases from V and 14 bases from J; bases unmatched to any gene: 8. Germline CDR1 MNHEY, CDR2 SVGAGI.

The CDR3 here is CASSPGGGSASPLHF. The CDR3 coding sequence is TGTGCCAGCAGTCCAGGGGGTGGGTCAGCTTCACCCCTCCACTTT. The V gene is TRBV7-2, the J gene TRBJ1-6; 7 bases align to TRBD1. Germline V gene sequence: CDR1 SGHTA, CDR2 FQGNSA. CDR3 length: 15 amino acids. Trimming took 6 bases from V and 9 from J; bases not matched to a gene: 11. Filled out from reference TRBV7-2 and TRBJ1-6, the complete variable domain reads GAGVSQSPSNKVTEKGKDVELRCDPISGHTALYWYRQSLGQGLEFLIYFQGNSAPDKSGLPSDRFSAERTGGSVSTLTIQRTQQEDSAVYLCASSPGGGSASPLHFGNGTRLTVT.

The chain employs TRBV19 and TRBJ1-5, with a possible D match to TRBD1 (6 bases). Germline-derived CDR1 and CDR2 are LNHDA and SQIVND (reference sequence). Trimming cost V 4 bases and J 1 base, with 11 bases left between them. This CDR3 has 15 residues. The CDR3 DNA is TGTGCCAGTAGTAGCGGGGGGGCGAGCAATCAGCCCCAGCATTTT. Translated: CASSSGGASNQPQHF.

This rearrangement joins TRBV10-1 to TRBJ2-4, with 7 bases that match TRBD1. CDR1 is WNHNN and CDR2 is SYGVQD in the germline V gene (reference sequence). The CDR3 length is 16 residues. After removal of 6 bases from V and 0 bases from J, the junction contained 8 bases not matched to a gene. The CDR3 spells CASRRTGRLAKNIQYF. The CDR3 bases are TGCGCCAGCAGAAGGACAGGCCGATTAGCCAAAAACATTCAGTACTTC.

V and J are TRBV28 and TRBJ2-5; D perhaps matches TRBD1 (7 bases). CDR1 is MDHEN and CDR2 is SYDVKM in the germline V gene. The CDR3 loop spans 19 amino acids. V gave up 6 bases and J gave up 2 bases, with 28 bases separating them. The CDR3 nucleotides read TGTGCCAGCAGCACCCCCCAGGGGGAGGTTTTCGGGCCACAAGAGACCCAGTACTTC. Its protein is CASSTPQGEVFGPQETQYF.

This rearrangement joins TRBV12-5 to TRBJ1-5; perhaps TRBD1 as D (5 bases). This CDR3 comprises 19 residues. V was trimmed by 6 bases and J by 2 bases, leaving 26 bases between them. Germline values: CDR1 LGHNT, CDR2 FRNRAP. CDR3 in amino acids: CASGASGGAVARGNQPQHF. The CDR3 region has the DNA TGTGCTAGTGGAGCCTCAGGTGGGGCGGTTGCGCGAGGCAATCAGCCCCAGCATTTT.

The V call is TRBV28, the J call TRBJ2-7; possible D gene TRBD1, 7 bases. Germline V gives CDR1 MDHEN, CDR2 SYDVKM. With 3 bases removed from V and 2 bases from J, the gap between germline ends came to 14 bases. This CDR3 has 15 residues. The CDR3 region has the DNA TGTGCCAGCAGTTTGGGCAGGGGGGACGCCTACGAGCAGTACTTC. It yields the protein CASSLGRGDAYEQYF.

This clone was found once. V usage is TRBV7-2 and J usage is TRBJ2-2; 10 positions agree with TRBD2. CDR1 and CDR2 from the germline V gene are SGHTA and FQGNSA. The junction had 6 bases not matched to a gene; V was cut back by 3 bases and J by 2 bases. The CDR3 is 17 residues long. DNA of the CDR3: TGTGCCAGCAGCTTCCCCCTAGCGGGGGATAACACCGGGGAGCTGTTTTTT. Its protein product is CASSFPLAGDNTGELFF.

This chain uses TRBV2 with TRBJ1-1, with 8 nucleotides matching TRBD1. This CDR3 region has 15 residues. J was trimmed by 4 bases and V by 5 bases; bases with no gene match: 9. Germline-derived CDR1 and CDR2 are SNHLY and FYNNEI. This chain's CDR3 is CASSSGRGLGTEAFF. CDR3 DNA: TGTGCCAGCAGTAGCGGCAGGGGGCTAGGCACTGAAGCTTTCTTT.

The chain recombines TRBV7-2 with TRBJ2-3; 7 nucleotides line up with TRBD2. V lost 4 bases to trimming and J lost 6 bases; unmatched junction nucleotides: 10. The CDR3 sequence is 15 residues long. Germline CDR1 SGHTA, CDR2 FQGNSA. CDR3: CASSSMWGGLDTQYF. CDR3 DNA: TGTGCCAGCAGCTCTATGTGGGGGGGTTTGGATACGCAGTATTTT.

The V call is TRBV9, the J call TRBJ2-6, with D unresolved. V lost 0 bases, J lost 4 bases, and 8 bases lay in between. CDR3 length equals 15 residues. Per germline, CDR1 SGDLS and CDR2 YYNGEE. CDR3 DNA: TGTGCCAGCAGCGTAGTTCGTTCCGGGGCCAACGTCCTGACTTTC. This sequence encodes CASSVVRSGANVLTF.

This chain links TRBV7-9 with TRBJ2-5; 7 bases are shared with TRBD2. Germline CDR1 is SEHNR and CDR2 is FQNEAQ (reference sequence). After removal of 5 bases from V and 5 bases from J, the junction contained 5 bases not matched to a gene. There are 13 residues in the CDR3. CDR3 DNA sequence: TGTGCCAGCAGCCCGGCCGGGAGGGAGACCCAGTACTTC. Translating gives CASSPAGRETQYF.

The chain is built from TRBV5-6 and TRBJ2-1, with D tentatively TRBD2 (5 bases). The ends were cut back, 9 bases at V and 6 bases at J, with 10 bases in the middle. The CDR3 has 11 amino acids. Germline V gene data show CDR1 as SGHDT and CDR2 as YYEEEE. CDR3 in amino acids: CATPGFNEQFF. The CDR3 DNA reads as TGTGCCACCCCGGGGTTCAATGAGCAGTTCTTC. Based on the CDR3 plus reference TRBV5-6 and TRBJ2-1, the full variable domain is DAGVTQSPTHLIKTRGQQVTLRCSPKSGHDTVSWYQQALGQGPQFIFQYYEEEERQRGNFPDRFSGHQFPNYSSELNVNALLLGDSALYLCATPGFNEQFFGPGTRLTVL.

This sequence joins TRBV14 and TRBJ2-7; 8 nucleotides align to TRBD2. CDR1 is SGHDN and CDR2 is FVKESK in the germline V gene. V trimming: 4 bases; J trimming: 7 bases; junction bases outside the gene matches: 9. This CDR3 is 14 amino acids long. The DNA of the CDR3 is TGTGCCAGCAGCCTGGTCCCGGGACTAGGGGAGCAGTACTTC. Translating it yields CASSLVPGLGEQYF.

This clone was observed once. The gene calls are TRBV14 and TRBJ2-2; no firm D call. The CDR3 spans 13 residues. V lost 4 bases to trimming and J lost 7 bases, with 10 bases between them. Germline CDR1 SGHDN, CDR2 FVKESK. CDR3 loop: CASSRLVNGELFF. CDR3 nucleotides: TGTGCCAGCAGCCGCTTAGTCAACGGGGAGCTGTTTTTT.

CDR3 nucleotide sequence: TGTGCCAGCAGCCGTGGACAGTCCTCTGGAAACACCATATATTTT. Amino acid sequence: CASSRGQSSGNTIYF. V gene TRBV6-5 combines with J gene TRBJ1-3, with D tentatively TRBD1 (6 bases). V lost 6 bases and J lost 0, with 12 bases in between. The CDR3 has 15 residues. The germline gives CDR1 MNHEY, CDR2 SVGAGI.

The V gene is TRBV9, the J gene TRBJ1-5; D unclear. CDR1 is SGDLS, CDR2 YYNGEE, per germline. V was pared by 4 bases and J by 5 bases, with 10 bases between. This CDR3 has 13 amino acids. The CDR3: CASSPSPDQPQHF. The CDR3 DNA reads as TGTGCCAGCAGCCCGAGTCCGGATCAGCCCCAGCATTTT.

The CDR3 sequence is CASSPSTGGNTIYF. The CDR3, as DNA: TGTGCCAGCAGCCCCTCGACCGGGGGAAACACCATATATTTT. The chain links TRBV11-2 to TRBJ1-3; no firm D call. This CDR3 contains 14 residues. Germline V CDR1 and CDR2: SGHAT, FQNNGV. V lost 5 bases and J 4 bases, leaving 12 bases between the germline ends.